The T cell receptor (beta chain) under discussion was sequenced for a study of blood T cell repertoires in COVID-19. Background on the study: Both acute and convalescent COVID-19 samples were obtained from the United States, Italy and Spain.

Method: immunoSEQ multiplex PCR; TCRdb's copy keeps in-frame clones and lacks some. This sample has about 260,000 clones, with 86% found just once. Participant-given clinical history determined each cohort assignment. J lost 9 bases, V lost 4 bases, and 2 bases had no gene match. Looked up from germline, CDR1 is SGHDN and CDR2 is FVKESK. CDR3 length equals 14 residues. The chain uses TRBV14 and TRBJ1-6; the match to TRBD1 covers 11 bases. The source is a woman between 50 and 59 years old who had recovered from COVID-19. Sequenced: PBMCs or T cells enriched from blood (not recorded which). In DNA, the CDR3 is TGTGCCAGCAGCCCGGACAGGGGGCCTTCACCCCTCCACTTT. This encodes CASSPDRGPSPLHF.